The text below deals with one T cell receptor beta chain. The antigen remains unidentified. The CDR3 has 13 residues. V lost 8 bases to trimming and J lost 1 base, with 12 bases between them. Germline V lookup: CDR1 SNHLY, CDR2 FYNNEI. The record originates from a study of blood T cells in healthy people across ages. As for the study in general: Roughly one uniquely barcoded beta molecule per two T cells was captured. General study results and limits: A roughly linear age-dependent decrease characterized TCR beta diversity per million T cells.

Every participating donor contributed 9.5 to 10 milliliters of peripheral blood through a draw. Combining a sample-barcoded 5' primer with a J-beta primer mix, a second PCR ran for about 6 to 11 cycles. The authors tagged each cDNA molecule using a template-switch adaptor with 12 random nucleotides. TCRdb itself ran the 5' RACE reads through MiXCR, one entry per CDR3 protein. The sample includes around 800,000 distinct CDR3 sequences, 62% of them seen just once. This clonotype was sampled from a man between 25 and 39 years old in good health. The sequenced sample was blood. The chain links TRBV2 to TRBJ2-7; D is perhaps TRBD2 (6 bases). Here the CDR3 reads CASEEGGSYEQYF. CDR3 in DNA: TGTGCCAGCGAGGAGGGAGGTTCCTACGAGCAGTACTTC.